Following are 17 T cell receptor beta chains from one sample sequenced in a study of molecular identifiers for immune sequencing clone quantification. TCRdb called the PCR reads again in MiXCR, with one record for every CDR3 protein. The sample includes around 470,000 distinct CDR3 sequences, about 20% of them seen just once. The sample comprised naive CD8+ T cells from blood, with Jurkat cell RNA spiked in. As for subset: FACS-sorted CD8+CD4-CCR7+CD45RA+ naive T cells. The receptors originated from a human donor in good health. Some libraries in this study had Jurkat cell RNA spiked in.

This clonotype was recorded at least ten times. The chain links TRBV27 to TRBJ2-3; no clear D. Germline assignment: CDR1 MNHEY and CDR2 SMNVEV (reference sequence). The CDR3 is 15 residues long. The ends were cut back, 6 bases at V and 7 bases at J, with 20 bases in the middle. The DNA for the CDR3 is TGTGCCAGCAGCCCAGTGGAAGGCCGCGTGTATACGCAGTATTTT. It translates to CASSPVEGRVYTQYF.

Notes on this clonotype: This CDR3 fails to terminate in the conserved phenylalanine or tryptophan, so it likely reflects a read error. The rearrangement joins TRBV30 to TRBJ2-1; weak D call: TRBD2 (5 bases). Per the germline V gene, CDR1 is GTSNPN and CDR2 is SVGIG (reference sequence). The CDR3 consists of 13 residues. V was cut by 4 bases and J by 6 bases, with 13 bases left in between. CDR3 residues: CAWKGVGGNEQFL. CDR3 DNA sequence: TGTGCCTGGAAAGGAGTAGGAGGCAATGAGCAGTTCCTC.

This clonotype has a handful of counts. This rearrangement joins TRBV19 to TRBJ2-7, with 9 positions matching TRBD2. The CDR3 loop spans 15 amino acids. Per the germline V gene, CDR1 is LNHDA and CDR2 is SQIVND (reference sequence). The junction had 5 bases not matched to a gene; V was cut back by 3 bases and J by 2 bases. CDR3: CASSIDAGGPYEQYF. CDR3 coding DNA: TGTGCCAGTAGTATTGATGCGGGGGGGCCCTACGAGCAGTACTTC.

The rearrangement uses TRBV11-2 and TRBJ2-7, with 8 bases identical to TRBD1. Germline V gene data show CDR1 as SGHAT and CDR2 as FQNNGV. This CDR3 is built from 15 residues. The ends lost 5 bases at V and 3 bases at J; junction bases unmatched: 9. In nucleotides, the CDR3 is TGTGCCAGCAGCACCGGACAGGGCCGAAGCTACGAGCAGTACTTC. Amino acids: CASSTGQGRSYEQYF.

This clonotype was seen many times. Written as DNA, the CDR3 is TGTGCCAGCAGCCCTTACCGGGGTCCCCAACGCGGTGAGCAGTTCTTC. It specifies CASSPYRGPQRGEQFF. The chain is built from TRBV9 and TRBJ2-1; a possible D gene is TRBD2 (5 bases). There are 16 residues in the CDR3. Germline CDR1 SGDLS, CDR2 YYNGEE. The V gene lost 4 bases and the J gene lost 9 bases, with 23 bases spanning the gap. The full variable domain, completed using reference TRBV9 and TRBJ2-1, is DSGVTQTPKHLITATGQRVTLRCSPRSGDLSVYWYQQSLDQGLQFLIQYYNGEERAKGNILERFSAQQFPDLHSELNLSSLELGDSALYFCASSPYRGPQRGEQFFGPGTRLTVL.

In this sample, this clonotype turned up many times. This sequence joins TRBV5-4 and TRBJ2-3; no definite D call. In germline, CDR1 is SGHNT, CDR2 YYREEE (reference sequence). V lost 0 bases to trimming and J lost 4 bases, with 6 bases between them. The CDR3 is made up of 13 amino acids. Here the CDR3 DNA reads TGTGCCAGCAGCTTGGGGGTACCAGATACGCAGTATTTT. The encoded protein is CASSLGVPDTQYF.

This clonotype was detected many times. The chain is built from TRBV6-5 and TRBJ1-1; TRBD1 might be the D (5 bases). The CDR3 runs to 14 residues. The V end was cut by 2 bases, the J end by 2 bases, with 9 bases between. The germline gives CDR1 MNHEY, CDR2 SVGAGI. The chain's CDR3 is CASSYGTVNTEAFF. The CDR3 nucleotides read TGTGCCAGCAGTTACGGGACGGTAAACACTGAAGCTTTCTTT.

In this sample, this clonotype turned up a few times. Written as DNA, the CDR3 is TGTGCCAGCAGATCGTCGGGCGGCAATCAGCCCCAGCATTTT. Translation gives CASRSSGGNQPQHF. V usage is TRBV27 and J usage is TRBJ1-5; D gene ambiguous. The V gene's germline CDR1 is MNHEY and CDR2 SMNVEV (reference sequence). The V end lost 6 bases, the J end lost 2 bases, and 11 bases lay between the germline ends. The CDR3 is 14 residues long.

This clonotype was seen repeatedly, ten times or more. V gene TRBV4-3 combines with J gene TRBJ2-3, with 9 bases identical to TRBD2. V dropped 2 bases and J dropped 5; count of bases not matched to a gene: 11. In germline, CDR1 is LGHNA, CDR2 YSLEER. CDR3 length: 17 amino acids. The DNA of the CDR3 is TGCGCCAGCAGCCAAAGCCGTCGCGGGGGGGTGCAAGATACGCAGTATTTT. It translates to CASSQSRRGGVQDTQYF.

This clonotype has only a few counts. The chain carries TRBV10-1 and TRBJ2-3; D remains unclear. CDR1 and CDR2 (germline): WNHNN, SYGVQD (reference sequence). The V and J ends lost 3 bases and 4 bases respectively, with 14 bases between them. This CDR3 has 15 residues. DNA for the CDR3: TGCGCCAGCAGTGAAGACGGAGTCTTGGCAGATACGCAGTATTTT. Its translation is CASSEDGVLADTQYF.

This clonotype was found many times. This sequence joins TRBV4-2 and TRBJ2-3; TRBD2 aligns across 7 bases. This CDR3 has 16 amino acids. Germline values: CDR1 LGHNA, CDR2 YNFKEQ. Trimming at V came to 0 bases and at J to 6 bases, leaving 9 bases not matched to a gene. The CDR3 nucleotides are TGTGCCAGCAGCCAAGATTGGGGACTACCGAGGGATACGCAGTATTTT. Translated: CASSQDWGLPRDTQYF.

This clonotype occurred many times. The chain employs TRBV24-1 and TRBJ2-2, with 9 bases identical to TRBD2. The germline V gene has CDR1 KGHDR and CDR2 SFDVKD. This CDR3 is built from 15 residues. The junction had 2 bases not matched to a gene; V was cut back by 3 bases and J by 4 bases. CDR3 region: CATSDRSGGTGELFF. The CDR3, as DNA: TGTGCCACCAGTGATCGTAGCGGGGGCACCGGGGAGCTGTTTTTT.

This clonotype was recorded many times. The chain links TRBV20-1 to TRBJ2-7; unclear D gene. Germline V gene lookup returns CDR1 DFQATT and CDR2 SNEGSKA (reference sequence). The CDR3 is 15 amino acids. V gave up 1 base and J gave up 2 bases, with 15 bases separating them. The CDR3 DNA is TGCAGTGCTAGAGTCCGCGGTCTGGCGCCCTACGAGCAGTACTTC. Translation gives CSARVRGLAPYEQYF.

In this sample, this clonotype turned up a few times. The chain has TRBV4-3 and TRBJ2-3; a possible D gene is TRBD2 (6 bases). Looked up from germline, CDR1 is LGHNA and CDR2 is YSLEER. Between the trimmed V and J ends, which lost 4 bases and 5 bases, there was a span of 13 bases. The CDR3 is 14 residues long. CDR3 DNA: TGCGCCAGCAGCCCCGGGACTGTGGGAGATACGCAGTATTTT. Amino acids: CASSPGTVGDTQYF.

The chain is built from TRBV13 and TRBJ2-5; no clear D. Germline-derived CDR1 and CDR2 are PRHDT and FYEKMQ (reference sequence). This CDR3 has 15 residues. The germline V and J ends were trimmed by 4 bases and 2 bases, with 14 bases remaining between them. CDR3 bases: TGTGCCAGCAGCTCCCACTTGGACCGGCAAGAGACCCAGTACTTC. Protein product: CASSSHLDRQETQYF. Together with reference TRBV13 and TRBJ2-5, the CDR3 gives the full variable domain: AAGVIQSPRHLIKEKRETATLKCYPIPRHDTVYWYQQGPGQDPQFLISFYEKMQSDKGSIPDRFSAQQFSDYHSELNMSSLELGDSALYFCASSSHLDRQETQYFGPGTRLLVL.

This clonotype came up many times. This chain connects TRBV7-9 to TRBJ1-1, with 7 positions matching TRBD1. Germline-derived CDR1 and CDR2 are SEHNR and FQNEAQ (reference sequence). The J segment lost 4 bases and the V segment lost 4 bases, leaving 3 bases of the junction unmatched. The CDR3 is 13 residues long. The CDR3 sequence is CASSWTGSTEAFF. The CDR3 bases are TGTGCCAGCAGCTGGACAGGCTCCACTGAAGCTTTCTTT.

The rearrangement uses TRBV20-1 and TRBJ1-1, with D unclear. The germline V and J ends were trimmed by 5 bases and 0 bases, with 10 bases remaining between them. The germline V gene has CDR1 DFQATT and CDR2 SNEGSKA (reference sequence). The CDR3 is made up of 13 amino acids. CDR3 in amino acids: CSAEDGMNTEAFF. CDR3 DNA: TGCAGTGCTGAGGACGGAATGAACACTGAAGCTTTCTTT.